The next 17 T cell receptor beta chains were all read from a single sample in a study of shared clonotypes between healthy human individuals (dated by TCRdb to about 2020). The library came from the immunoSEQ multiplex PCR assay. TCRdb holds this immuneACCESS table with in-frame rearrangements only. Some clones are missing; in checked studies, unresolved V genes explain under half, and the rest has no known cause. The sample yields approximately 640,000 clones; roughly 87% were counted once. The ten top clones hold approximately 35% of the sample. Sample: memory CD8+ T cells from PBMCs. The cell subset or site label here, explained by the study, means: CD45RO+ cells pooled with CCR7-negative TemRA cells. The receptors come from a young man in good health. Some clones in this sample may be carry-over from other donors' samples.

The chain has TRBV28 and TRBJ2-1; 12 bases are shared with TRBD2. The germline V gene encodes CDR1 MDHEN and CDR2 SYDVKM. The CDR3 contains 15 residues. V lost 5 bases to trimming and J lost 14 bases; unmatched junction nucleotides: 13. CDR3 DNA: TGTGCCAGCAGTCTCCAAGCTAGCGGGAGGGCCGAAGAGTTCTTC. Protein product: CASSLQASGRAEEFF.

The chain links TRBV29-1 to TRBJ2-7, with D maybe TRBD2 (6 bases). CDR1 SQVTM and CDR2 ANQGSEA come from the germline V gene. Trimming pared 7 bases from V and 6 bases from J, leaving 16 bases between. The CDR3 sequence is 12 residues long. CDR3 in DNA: TGCAGCGGGTGGGGGGATGACAGCGAGCAGTACTTC. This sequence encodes CSGWGDDSEQYF.

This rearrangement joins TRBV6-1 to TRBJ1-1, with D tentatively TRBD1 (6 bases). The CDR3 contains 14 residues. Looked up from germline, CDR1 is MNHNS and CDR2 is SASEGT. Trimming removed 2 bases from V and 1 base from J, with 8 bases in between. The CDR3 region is CASSERGQNTEAFF. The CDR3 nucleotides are TGTGCCAGCAGTGAAAGGGGACAGAACACTGAAGCTTTCTTT.

CDR3 protein: CASSIVLWGAGVNNEQFF. CDR3 DNA: TGTGCCAGTAGTATTGTATTGTGGGGAGCGGGAGTCAACAATGAGCAGTTCTTC. The chain uses TRBV19 and TRBJ2-1, with 8 bases aligning to TRBD2. V dropped 3 bases and J dropped 5; count of bases not matched to a gene: 15. In germline, CDR1 is LNHDA, CDR2 SQIVND (reference sequence). The CDR3 runs to 18 residues.

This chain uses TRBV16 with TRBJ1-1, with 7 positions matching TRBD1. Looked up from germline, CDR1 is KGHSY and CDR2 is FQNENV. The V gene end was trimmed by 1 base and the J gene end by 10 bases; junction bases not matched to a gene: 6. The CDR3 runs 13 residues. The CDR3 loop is CASSQYDREGAFF. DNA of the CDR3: TGTGCCAGCAGCCAATACGACAGGGAGGGAGCTTTCTTT.

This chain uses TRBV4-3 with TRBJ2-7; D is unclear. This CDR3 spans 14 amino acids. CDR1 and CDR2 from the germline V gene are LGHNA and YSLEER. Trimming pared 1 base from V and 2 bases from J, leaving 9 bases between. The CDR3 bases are TGCGCCAGCAGCCAAGTTAGGACCGCCTACGAGCAGTACTTC. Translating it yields CASSQVRTAYEQYF.

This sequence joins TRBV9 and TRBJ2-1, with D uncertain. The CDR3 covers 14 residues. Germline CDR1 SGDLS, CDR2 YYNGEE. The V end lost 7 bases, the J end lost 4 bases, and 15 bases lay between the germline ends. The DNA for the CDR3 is TGTGCCAGCTCCCCCGGCCTAGTATACAATGAGCAGTTCTTC. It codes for CASSPGLVYNEQFF.

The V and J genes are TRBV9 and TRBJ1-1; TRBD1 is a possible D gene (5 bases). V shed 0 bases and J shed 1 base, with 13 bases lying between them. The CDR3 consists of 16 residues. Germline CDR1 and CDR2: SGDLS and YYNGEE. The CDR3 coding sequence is TGTGCCAGCAGCGTAGACAGGATCGGCCCGAACACTGAAGCTTTCTTT. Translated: CASSVDRIGPNTEAFF.

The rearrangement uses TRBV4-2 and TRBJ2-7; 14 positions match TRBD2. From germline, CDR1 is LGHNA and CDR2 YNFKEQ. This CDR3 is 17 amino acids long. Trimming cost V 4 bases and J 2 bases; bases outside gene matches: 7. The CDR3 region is CASSPLGLAGDPYEQYF. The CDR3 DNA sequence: TGTGCCAGCAGCCCCCTGGGACTAGCGGGAGACCCCTACGAGCAGTACTTC.

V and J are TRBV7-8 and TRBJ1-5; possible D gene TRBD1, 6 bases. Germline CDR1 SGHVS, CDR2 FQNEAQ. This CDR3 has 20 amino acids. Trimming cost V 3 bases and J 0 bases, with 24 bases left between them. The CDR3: CASSFQPRVGGLFSNQPQHF. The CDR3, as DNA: TGTGCCAGCAGCTTTCAACCACGGGTCGGGGGCCTCTTTAGCAATCAGCCCCAGCATTTT.

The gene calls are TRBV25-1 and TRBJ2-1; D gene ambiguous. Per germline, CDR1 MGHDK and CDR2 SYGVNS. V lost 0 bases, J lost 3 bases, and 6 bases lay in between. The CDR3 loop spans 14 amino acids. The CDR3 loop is CASSEYAGYNEQFF. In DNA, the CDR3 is TGTGCCAGCAGTGAATATGCAGGCTACAATGAGCAGTTCTTC.

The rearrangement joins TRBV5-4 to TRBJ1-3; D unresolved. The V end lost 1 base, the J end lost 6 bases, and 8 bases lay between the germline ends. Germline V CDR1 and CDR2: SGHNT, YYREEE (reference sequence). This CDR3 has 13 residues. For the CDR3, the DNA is TGTGCCAGCAGCTTGACAGAAGCAAACACCATATATTTT. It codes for CASSLTEANTIYF. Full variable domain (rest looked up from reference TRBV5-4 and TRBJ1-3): ETGVTQSPTHLIKTRGQQVTLRCSSQSGHNTVSWYQQALGQGPQFIFQYYREEENGRGNFPPRFSGLQFPNYSSELNVNALELDDSALYLCASSLTEANTIYFGEGSWLTVV.

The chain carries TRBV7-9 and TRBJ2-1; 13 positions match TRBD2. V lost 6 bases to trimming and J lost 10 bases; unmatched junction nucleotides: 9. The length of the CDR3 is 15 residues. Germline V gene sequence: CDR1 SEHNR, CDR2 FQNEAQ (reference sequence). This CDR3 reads CASSIPGTSGTEQFF. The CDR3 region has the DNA TGTGCCAGCAGTATACCCGGGACTAGCGGGACAGAGCAGTTCTTC.

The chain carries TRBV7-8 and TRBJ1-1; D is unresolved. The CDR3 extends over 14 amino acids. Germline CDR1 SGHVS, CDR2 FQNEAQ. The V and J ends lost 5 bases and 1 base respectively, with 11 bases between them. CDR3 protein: CASSALGPNTEAFF. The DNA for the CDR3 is TGTGCCAGCAGCGCCCTGGGCCCGAACACTGAAGCTTTCTTT. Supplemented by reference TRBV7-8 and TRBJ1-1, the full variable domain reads GAGVSQSPRYKVAKRGQDVALRCDPISGHVSLFWYQQALGQGPEFLTYFQNEAQLDKSGLPSDRFFAERPEGSVSTLKIQRTQQEDSAVYLCASSALGPNTEAFFGQGTRLTVV.

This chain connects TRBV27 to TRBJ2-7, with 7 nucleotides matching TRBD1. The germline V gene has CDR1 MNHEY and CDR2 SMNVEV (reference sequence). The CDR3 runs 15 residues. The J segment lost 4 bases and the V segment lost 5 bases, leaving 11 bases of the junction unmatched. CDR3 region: CASSPAHRGIYEQYF. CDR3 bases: TGTGCCAGCAGTCCAGCGCACAGGGGTATTTACGAGCAGTACTTC.

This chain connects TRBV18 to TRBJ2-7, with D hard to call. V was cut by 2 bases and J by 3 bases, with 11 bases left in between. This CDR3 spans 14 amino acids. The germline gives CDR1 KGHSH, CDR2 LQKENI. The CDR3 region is CASSPENRVYEQYF. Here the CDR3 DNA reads TGTGCCAGCTCACCAGAGAATAGGGTCTACGAGCAGTACTTC.

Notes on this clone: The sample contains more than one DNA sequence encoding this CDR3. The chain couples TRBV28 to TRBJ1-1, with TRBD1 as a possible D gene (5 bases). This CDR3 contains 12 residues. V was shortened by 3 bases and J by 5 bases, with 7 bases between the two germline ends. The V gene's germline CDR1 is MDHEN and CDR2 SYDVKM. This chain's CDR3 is CASSFRGTEAFF. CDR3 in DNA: TGTGCCAGCAGTTTCCGGGGGACTGAAGCTTTCTTT.